This entry features one T cell receptor (beta chain) sequence. The sample belongs to a study of shared clonotypes between healthy human individuals. Using immunoSEQ multiplex PCR, the repertoire was profiled, and TCRdb retains in-frame clones only, with some absent. The table shows about a million clones, with 60% to 80% occurring only once. This CDR3 has 12 residues. V was pared by 3 bases and J by 13 bases, with 5 bases of the junction left unmatched. Germline V gene sequence: CDR1 KGHSH, CDR2 LQKENI. The TCR sequence derives from a man younger than 35 in good health. Some clones in this sample may be carry-over from other donors' samples. V is TRBV18 and J is TRBJ1-1; the match to TRBD1 covers 10 bases. The source material was memory CD4+ T cells from PBMCs. Subset described: CD45RA-negative fraction. CDR3: CASSPGTGDGFF. The CDR3 DNA reads as TGTGCCAGCTCACCCGGGACAGGGGATGGTTTCTTT.